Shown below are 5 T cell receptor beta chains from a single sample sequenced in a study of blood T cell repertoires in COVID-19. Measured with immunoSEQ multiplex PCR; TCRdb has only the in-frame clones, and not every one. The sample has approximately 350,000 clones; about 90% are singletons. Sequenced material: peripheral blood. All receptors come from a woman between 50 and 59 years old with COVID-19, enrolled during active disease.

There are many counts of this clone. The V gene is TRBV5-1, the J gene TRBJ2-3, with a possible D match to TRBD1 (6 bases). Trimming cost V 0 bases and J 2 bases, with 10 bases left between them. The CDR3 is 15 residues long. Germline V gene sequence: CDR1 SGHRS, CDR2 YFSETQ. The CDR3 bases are TGCGCCAGCAGCTTGGGGGCAGGGGCCACAGATACGCAGTATTTT. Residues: CASSLGAGATDTQYF.

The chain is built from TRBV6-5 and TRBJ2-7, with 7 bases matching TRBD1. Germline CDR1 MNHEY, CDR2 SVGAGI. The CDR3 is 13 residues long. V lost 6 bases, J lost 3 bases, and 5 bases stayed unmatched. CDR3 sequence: CASSRAGGYEQYF. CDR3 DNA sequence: TGTGCCAGCAGCCGTGCAGGGGGCTACGAGCAGTACTTC.

The CDR3: CASSFRAGAPGELFF. CDR3 nucleotide sequence: TGTGCCAGCAGCTTTAGGGCAGGGGCTCCCGGGGAGCTGTTTTTT. This chain links TRBV5-6 with TRBJ2-2, with D perhaps matching TRBD1 (6 bases). Trimming left V 2 bases short and J 6 bases short, with 14 bases between. Looked up from germline, CDR1 is SGHDT and CDR2 is YYEEEE. CDR3 size: 15 residues.

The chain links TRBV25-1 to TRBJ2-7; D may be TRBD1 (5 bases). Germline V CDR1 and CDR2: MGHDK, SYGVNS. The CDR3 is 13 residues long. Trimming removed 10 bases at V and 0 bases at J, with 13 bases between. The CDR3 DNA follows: TGTGCCACCAAGCCGACAGCCTCCTACGAGCAGTACTTC. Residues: CATKPTASYEQYF.

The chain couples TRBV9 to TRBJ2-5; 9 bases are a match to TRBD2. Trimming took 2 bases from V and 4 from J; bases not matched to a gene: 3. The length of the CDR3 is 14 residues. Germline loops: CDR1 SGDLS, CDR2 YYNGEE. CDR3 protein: CASSVGSGRETQYF. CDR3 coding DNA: TGTGCCAGCAGCGTCGGTAGCGGGAGAGAGACCCAGTACTTC.